A selection of T cell receptor beta chains follows, all from one sample in a study of control samples from healthy donors and cancer patients. The data were produced by immunoSEQ multiplex PCR, yet TCRdb's version contains in-frame clones alone and is incomplete. This sample yields 70,000 or so clones, of which around 82% are seen a single time; approximately 30% belongs to the top ten. The sample comprised blood. These receptors originate from a man aged 50-59 years in good health. Both conserved end residues are part of each CDR3. The D gene is left open where the match is weak. A clone size is listed for some rows: how often the clone was seen (once, few, many), or a class if it is expanded.

clone size | J gene | V gene | D gene | CDR3 protein | CDR3 DNA
. | TRBJ2-3 | TRBV19 | . | CASSNFGATDTQYF | TGTGCCAGTAGTAATTTTGGGGCTACAGATACGCAGTATTTT
. | TRBJ1-6 | TRBV5-1 | . | CASTKEDNSPLHF | TGCGCCAGCACAAAGGAGGACAATTCACCCCTCCACTTT
. | TRBJ2-4 | TRBV4-1 | TRBD2 | CASSQPSGGQNIQYF | TGCGCCAGCAGCCAACCTAGCGGGGGGCAAAACATTCAGTACTTC
. | TRBJ1-1 | TRBV7-2 | TRBD1 | CASSLDPWGQGALNTEAFF | TGTGCCAGCAGCTTAGACCCATGGGGACAGGGGGCATTGAACACTGAAGCTTTCTTT
. | TRBJ2-3 | TRBV18 | . | CASSPNSQITDTQYF | TGTGCCAGCTCACCAAATTCCCAGATCACAGATACGCAGTATTTT
once | TRBJ2-7 | TRBV9 | TRBD2 | CASSVIAGETYEQYF | TGTGCCAGCAGCGTTATAGCGGGGGAAACCTACGAGCAGTACTTC
. | TRBJ1-1 | TRBV12-3/TRBV12-4 | TRBD1 | CASRGQGGPEAFF | TGTGCCAGCAGGGGACAGGGAGGACCTGAAGCTTTCTTT
once | TRBJ1-2 | TRBV2 | TRBD1 | CASNFMDRGDYGYTF | TGTGCCAGCAATTTTATGGACAGGGGAGACTATGGCTACACCTTC
. | TRBJ2-7 | TRBV12-3/TRBV12-4 | . | CASSPGPYYEQYF | TGTGCCAGCAGTCCGGGACCCTATTACGAGCAGTACTTC
once | TRBJ2-3 | TRBV7-2 | . | CASSLVRVAQYF | TGTGCCAGCAGCTTAGTTCGCGTTGCGCAGTATTTT
. | TRBJ2-7 | TRBV28 | TRBD2 | CASGGETHEQYF | TGTGCCAGCGGGGGGGAGACCCACGAGCAGTACTTC
. | TRBJ1-5 | TRBV6-5 | TRBD1 | CASSRTGGTPQHF | TGTGCCAGCAGTAGAACAGGGGGTACGCCCCAGCATTTT
. | TRBJ2-1 | TRBV5-1 | TRBD2 | CASSLAFREGEQFF | TGCGCCAGCAGCTTGGCCTTCAGGGAGGGTGAGCAGTTCTTC
. | TRBJ1-2 | TRBV19 | . | CASRTGSYGYTF | TGTGCCAGTAGGACGGGAAGCTATGGCTACACCTTC
. | TRBJ1-3 | TRBV14 | . | CASSQELVISGNTIYF | TGTGCCAGCAGCCAAGAATTGGTGATCTCTGGAAACACCATATATTTT
. | TRBJ2-1 | TRBV27 | . | CASSFRGHNEQFF | TGTGCCAGCAGTTTTCGGGGTCACAATGAGCAGTTCTTC
. | TRBJ2-3 | TRBV5-1 | . | CASSPRGPHTDTQYF | TGCGCCAGCAGCCCACGCGGGCCTCACACAGATACGCAGTATTTT
. | TRBJ1-1 | TRBV5-6 | TRBD1 | CASSWRDRDTEAFF | TGTGCCAGCAGCTGGCGGGACAGAGACACTGAAGCTTTCTTT
. | TRBJ1-3 | TRBV6-5 | . | CASSYSRSGNTIYF | TGTGCCAGCAGTTACTCCCGCTCTGGAAACACCATATATTTT
. | TRBJ2-6 | TRBV30 | . | CAWRVLGVAGANVLTF | TGTGCCTGGAGAGTGCTAGGCGTTGCCGGGGCCAACGTCCTGACTTTC
. | TRBJ1-5 | TRBV6-2/TRBV6-3 | . | CASSSSLQPQHF | TGTGCCAGCAGTTCTAGCCTTCAGCCCCAGCATTTT
few | TRBJ1-2 | TRBV3-1/TRBV3-2 | . | CASSQDWQGNYGYTF | TGTGCCAGCAGCCAAGATTGGCAGGGTAACTATGGCTACACCTTC
. | TRBJ2-2 | TRBV6-4 | TRBD2 | CASETSGGTGELFF | TGTGCCAGCGAGACTAGCGGGGGTACCGGGGAGCTGTTTTTT
. | TRBJ2-1 | TRBV5-6 | . | CASSFRPLGGAYNEQFF | TGTGCCAGCAGCTTCCGGCCGCTGGGGGGCGCCTACAATGAGCAGTTCTTC
. | TRBJ2-1 | TRBV6-5 | TRBD1 | CASSTKKPGGGQFF | TGTGCCAGCAGCACCAAGAAACCAGGGGGCGGGCAGTTCTTC
. | TRBJ1-3 | TRBV3-1/TRBV3-2 | . | CASSLQSGSSGNTIYF | TGTGCCAGCAGCCTACAATCCGGGTCCTCTGGAAACACCATATATTTT
once | TRBJ2-5 | TRBV9 | . | CASSVDKQETQYF | TGTGCCAGCAGCGTAGACAAGCAAGAGACCCAGTACTTC
. | TRBJ1-1 | TRBV29-1 | TRBD1 | CSVEATGGMGTEAFF | TGCAGCGTTGAAGCGACAGGGGGCATGGGCACTGAAGCTTTCTTT
. | TRBJ2-7 | TRBV7-6 | TRBD2 | CASSLLSGGADEQYF | TGTGCCAGCAGCCTCCTTAGCGGGGGGGCTGACGAGCAGTACTTC
few | TRBJ2-2 | TRBV18 | TRBD1 | CASSPRMTGLTGTGELFF | TGTGCCAGCTCACCACGTATGACAGGGCTAACGGGGACCGGGGAGCTGTTTTTT
. | TRBJ1-3 | TRBV29-1 | TRBD1 | CSVVQTGKYGNTIYF | TGCAGCGTTGTTCAGACAGGGAAATACGGAAACACCATATATTTT
. | TRBJ2-5 | TRBV4-1 | TRBD2 | CASSPEGTSGHETQYF | TGCGCCAGCAGCCCTGAGGGGACTAGCGGCCACGAGACCCAGTACTTC
. | TRBJ1-3 | TRBV28 | . | CASRPNFPQNTIYF | TGTGCCAGCAGGCCAAATTTCCCCCAGAACACCATATATTTT
. | TRBJ2-7 | TRBV6-5 | TRBD1 | CASSYVRDSTYEQYF | TGTGCCAGCAGTTATGTTCGGGACAGCACCTACGAGCAGTACTTC
. | TRBJ1-1 | TRBV15 | . | CATSMDSMNTEAFF | TGTGCCACCAGCATGGACAGCATGAACACTGAAGCTTTCTTT
once | TRBJ2-6 | TRBV7-6 | TRBD2 | CASSLGGGASGANVLTF | TGTGCCAGCAGCTTAGGCGGGGGGGCCTCTGGGGCCAACGTCCTGACTTTC
. | TRBJ1-1 | TRBV29-1 | . | CSVLDGEAFF | TGCAGCGTTCTAGACGGGGAAGCTTTCTTT
. | TRBJ1-2 | TRBV11-3 | . | CASSSPNLADYGYTF | TGTGCCAGCAGCTCCCCCAACCTGGCAGATTATGGCTACACCTTC
few | TRBJ1-3 | TRBV27 | TRBD1 | CASSPTQGVRNTIYF | TGTGCCAGCAGTCCAACTCAGGGGGTTCGGAACACCATATATTTT
. | TRBJ1-5 | TRBV7-2 | . | CASSLASGSHQPQHF | TGTGCCAGCAGCTTAGCCTCGGGTTCACATCAGCCCCAGCATTTT
. | TRBJ2-1 | TRBV10-2 | . | CASNEGGFNEQFF | TGCGCCAGCAACGAGGGGGGCTTTAATGAGCAGTTCTTC
. | TRBJ2-7 | TRBV28 | TRBD1 | CASSILGDSYEQYF | TGTGCCAGCAGTATCCTTGGGGACAGCTACGAGCAGTACTTC
. | TRBJ1-5 | TRBV7-8 | . | CASSPGGNQPQHF | TGTGCCAGCAGCCCAGGGGGCAATCAGCCCCAGCATTTT
. | TRBJ2-7 | TRBV4-2 | TRBD1 | CASSQTATGGANSYEQYF | TGTGCCAGCAGCCAGACCGCAACAGGGGGAGCCAACTCCTACGAGCAGTACTTC
. | TRBJ2-7 | TRBV10-2 | TRBD1 | CASSEGLGGEGYEQYF | TGCGCCAGCAGTGAAGGGCTAGGGGGCGAGGGGTACGAGCAGTACTTC
. | TRBJ1-2 | TRBV7-2 | TRBD1 | CASSLGTGGRGYTF | TGTGCCAGCAGCTTAGGGACAGGGGGCCGGGGCTACACCTTC
few | TRBJ1-6 | TRBV7-3 | . | CASSSLVPGSPLHF | TGTGCCAGCAGCTCGCTGGTTCCCGGTTCACCCCTCCACTTT
. | TRBJ2-7 | TRBV6-5 | . | CASSRTIIYEQYF | TGTGCCAGCAGTAGGACTATCATCTACGAGCAGTACTTC
. | TRBJ2-2 | TRBV10-3 | TRBD2 | CAIRTPGLDTGELFF | TGTGCCATCAGGACCCCCGGACTAGACACCGGGGAGCTGTTTTTT
few | TRBJ1-1 | TRBV4-3 | TRBD1 | CASSQEISGTGGTEAFF | TGCGCCAGCAGCCAAGAAATCTCTGGGACAGGGGGGACTGAAGCTTTCTTT
. | TRBJ2-7 | TRBV6-2/TRBV6-3 | TRBD2 | CASSEAAASGKYEQYF | TGTGCCAGCAGCGAAGCAGCGGCTAGCGGGAAGTACGAGCAGTACTTC
. | TRBJ2-7 | TRBV18 | . | CASSLGTTTDYEQYF | TGTGCCAGCTCACTCGGGACAACGACCGACTACGAGCAGTACTTC
. | TRBJ1-5 | TRBV9 | . | CASSGSFTVF | TGTGCCAGCAGCGGTAGTTTTACGGTTTTT